These 25 T cell receptor beta chains originate from one sample sequenced in a study of T cell changes during pregnancy in multiple sclerosis. Generated by immunoSEQ multiplex PCR, the TCRdb table keeps only in-frame clones and is missing some. The sample yields 35,000 to 45,000 clones, 91% seen once. Sequenced material: CD4+ T cells from peripheral blood mononuclear cells, taken in the second trimester of pregnancy. These TCRs come from a female donor in good health, enrolled as a control in a pregnancy study.

The chain recombines TRBV27 with TRBJ2-2; the match to TRBD2 covers 7 bases. The germline V gene encodes CDR1 MNHEY and CDR2 SMNVEV (reference sequence). V was pared by 5 bases and J by 6 bases, with 12 bases of the junction left unmatched. CDR3 length: 16 amino acids. CDR3 DNA: TGTGCCAGCAGTCTAACTAGCGTGGGGGGACCCGGGGAGCTGTTTTTT. It yields the protein CASSLTSVGGPGELFF.

This chain uses TRBV29-1 with TRBJ1-1, with 7 positions matching TRBD1. Germline V gives CDR1 SQVTM, CDR2 ANQGSEA. This CDR3 region has 12 residues. V dropped 4 bases and J dropped 1; count of bases not matched to a gene: 0. CDR3 DNA sequence: TGCAGCGTTGGGGACAGGAACACTGAAGCTTTCTTT. Translating it yields CSVGDRNTEAFF. Complete variable domain (other parts from reference TRBV29-1 and TRBJ1-1): SAVISQKPSRDICQRGTSLTIQCQVDSQVTMMFWYRQQPGQSLTLIATANQGSEATYESGFVIDKFPISRPNLTFSTLTVSNMSPEDSSIYLCSVGDRNTEAFFGQGTRLTVV.

Remarks on this clone: Relative to the germline gene, one junction end is altered; a read error may explain this. The chain recombines TRBV7-7 with TRBJ1-3; 8 positions agree with TRBD1. The CDR3 is made up of 16 amino acids. Looked up from germline, CDR1 is SSHAT and CDR2 is FNYEAQ (reference sequence). Written as DNA, the CDR3 is TGTGCTAGCAGCCAGAACAGGGGACAGGATGGAAACACCATATATTTT. Its translation is CASSQNRGQDGNTIYF. The full variable domain, rest sourced from reference TRBV7-7 and TRBJ1-3, is GAGVSQSPRYKVTKRGQDVTLRCDPISSHATLYWYQQALGQGPEFLTYFNYEAQPDKSGLPSDRFSAERPEGSISTLTIQRTEQRDSAMYRCASSQNRGQDGNTIYFGEGSWLTVV.

J is TRBJ1-1 and V is TRBV7-8, with D unclear. Germline V lookup: CDR1 SGHVS, CDR2 FQNEAQ. V was trimmed by 5 bases and J by 4 bases, leaving 14 bases between them. There are 14 residues in the CDR3. CDR3 nucleotide sequence: TGTGCCAGCAGCACAATCCGGGTGGGCACTGAAGCTTTCTTT. Translated: CASSTIRVGTEAFF.

The chain links TRBV6-5 to TRBJ2-5; D might be TRBD1 (5 bases). The germline V gene encodes CDR1 MNHEY and CDR2 SVGAGI. The CDR3 extends over 16 amino acids. V lost 1 base, J lost 0 bases, and 12 bases lay in between. DNA of the CDR3: TGTGCCAGCAGTTACTATCAGGGCCCGTACCAAGAGACCCAGTACTTC. Translated: CASSYYQGPYQETQYF.

The chain is built from TRBV6-6 and TRBJ2-7, with a weak D call TRBD1 (6 bases). V dropped 5 bases and J dropped 1 base, with 15 bases sitting between them. This CDR3 spans 15 amino acids. Germline assignment: CDR1 MNHNY and CDR2 SVGAGI (reference sequence). The CDR3 DNA is TGTGCCAGCAGTCCCCCCGGGACACCGTCCTACGAGCAGTACTTC. The encoded protein is CASSPPGTPSYEQYF.

This chain joins TRBV19 and TRBJ2-1; D remains unclear. Germline loops: CDR1 LNHDA, CDR2 SQIVND (reference sequence). The length of the CDR3 is 15 residues. The V gene lost 8 bases and the J gene lost 0 bases, with 14 bases spanning the gap. CDR3 region: CASSETVSSYNEQFF. CDR3 bases: TGTGCCAGTTCCGAGACTGTTAGCTCCTACAATGAGCAGTTCTTC.

The chain links TRBV15 to TRBJ2-2; D might be TRBD2 (6 bases). Germline V gene lookup returns CDR1 LNHNV and CDR2 YYDKDF (reference sequence). V was cut by 4 bases and J by 1 base, with 10 bases left in between. CDR3 length: 15 residues. CDR3 coding DNA: TGTGCCACCAGCATGGCGGGGAGGAACACCGGGGAGCTGTTTTTT. Its protein product is CATSMAGRNTGELFF.

The chain couples TRBV18 to TRBJ1-3; TRBD1 matches 9 bases. With 3 bases clipped from V and 9 bases from J, the junction kept 9 bases outside the gene matches. Germline V gene data show CDR1 as KGHSH and CDR2 as LQKENI. The CDR3 contains 15 residues. CDR3 residues: CASSPGQGSAVTIYF. In DNA form, the CDR3 reads TGTGCCAGCTCACCTGGACAGGGGTCCGCGGTCACCATATATTTT.

The rearrangement links TRBV9 to TRBJ1-2; 7 bases line up with TRBD1. The CDR3 consists of 16 residues. With 0 bases clipped from V and 7 bases from J, the junction kept 12 bases outside the gene matches. CDR1 is SGDLS, CDR2 YYNGEE, per germline. DNA of the CDR3: TGTGCCAGCAGCGTAGCAGCACAGGGGAGCCCCACTGGCTACACCTTC. Translation: CASSVAAQGSPTGYTF.

V and J are TRBV7-9 and TRBJ2-7, with TRBD1 as a possible D gene (6 bases). Deletions cut 4 bases from V and 6 bases from J, with 16 bases between. The CDR3 consists of 14 residues. Germline CDR1 reads SEHNR; CDR2 reads FQNEAQ (reference sequence). CDR3 sequence reads: CASSSGVGLGEQYF. DNA of the CDR3: TGTGCCAGCAGCTCAGGGGTTGGACTGGGCGAGCAGTACTTC. The full variable domain, completed using reference TRBV7-9 and TRBJ2-7, is DTGVSQNPRHKITKRGQNVTFRCDPISEHNRLYWYRQTLGQGPEFLTYFQNEAQLEKSRLLSDRFSAERPKGSFSTLEIQRTEQGDSAMYLCASSSGVGLGEQYFGPGTRLTVT.

The chain's CDR3 is CASSLYQETQYF. As DNA, the CDR3 is TGTGCCAGCAGTCTGTACCAAGAGACCCAGTACTTC. The genes are TRBV28 and TRBJ2-5, with no clear D. The CDR3 loop spans 12 amino acids. Germline V CDR1 and CDR2: MDHEN, SYDVKM. The V end lost 5 bases, the J end lost 0 bases, and 4 bases lay between the germline ends.

The J gene is TRBJ1-1, the V gene TRBV10-3; TRBD1 matches at 9 bases. The trim removed 6 bases at V and 4 bases at J, leaving 12 bases unmatched. Germline CDR1 ENHRY, CDR2 SYGVKD. CDR3 length: 16 residues. CDR3 coding DNA: TGTGCCATCAGGACCGGTACAGGGGGCGGTGGCACTGAAGCTTTCTTT. Translation: CAIRTGTGGGGTEAFF.

This chain uses TRBV28 with TRBJ1-4; D might be TRBD1 (6 bases). Trimming took 1 base from V and 5 from J, leaving 8 bases between them. CDR3 length: 14 amino acids. Germline V CDR1 and CDR2: MDHEN, SYDVKM. In DNA, the CDR3 is TGTGCCAGCAGTTTATCAGGGGTCAATGAAAAACTGTTTTTT. Its protein product is CASSLSGVNEKLFF.

The chain employs TRBV5-4 and TRBJ2-7, with a weak D call TRBD2 (5 bases). V was cut by 2 bases and J by 5 bases, with 11 bases left in between. Germline V gives CDR1 SGHNT, CDR2 YYREEE (reference sequence). This CDR3 is built from 13 residues. CDR3 nucleotide sequence: TGTGCCAGCAGCTTCCCTAGCACCCACGAGCAGTACTTC. Residues: CASSFPSTHEQYF.

This rearrangement joins TRBV5-1 to TRBJ2-5; 9 positions agree with TRBD2. Germline V lookup: CDR1 SGHRS, CDR2 YFSETQ. Germline trimming cut 4 bases from V and 1 base from J; bases unmatched to any gene: 8. CDR3 size: 16 residues. As DNA, the CDR3 is TGCGCCAGCAGCCCCGGGGCTAGCGGGGCCCAAGAGACCCAGTACTTC. It encodes CASSPGASGAQETQYF.

The V gene is TRBV10-3, the J gene TRBJ1-2, with D perhaps TRBD1 (6 bases). The CDR3 extends over 14 amino acids. Germline assignment: CDR1 ENHRY and CDR2 SYGVKD. Trimming cost V 6 bases and J 0 bases, with 11 bases left between them. The DNA of the CDR3 is TGTGCCATCAGGGGACACGAATCTAACTATGGCTACACCTTC. It translates to CAIRGHESNYGYTF.

The chain has TRBV9 and TRBJ1-1, with D tentatively TRBD1 (5 bases). The germline V and J ends were trimmed by 4 bases and 6 bases, with 16 bases remaining between them. Germline V lookup: CDR1 SGDLS, CDR2 YYNGEE. CDR3 length equals 14 residues. CDR3 sequence: CASSPGGVFAEAFF. CDR3 DNA: TGTGCCAGCAGCCCCGGGGGGGTATTCGCTGAAGCTTTCTTT. Full variable domain (missing parts from reference TRBV9 and TRBJ1-1): DSGVTQTPKHLITATGQRVTLRCSPRSGDLSVYWYQQSLDQGLQFLIQYYNGEERAKGNILERFSAQQFPDLHSELNLSSLELGDSALYFCASSPGGVFAEAFFGQGTRLTVV.

This clone came up once. This chain links TRBV28 with TRBJ2-4; D not certain. Germline V gene data show CDR1 as MDHEN and CDR2 as SYDVKM. Trimming stripped 2 bases from V and 5 bases from J, with 4 bases between. This CDR3 is 12 amino acids long. The CDR3 nucleotides are TGTGCCAGCAGTTTAGGAGAAAACATTCAGTACTTC. Translated, it gives CASSLGENIQYF. Variable domain in full (rest from reference TRBV28 and TRBJ2-4): DVKVTQSSRYLVKRTGEKVFLECVQDMDHENMFWYRQDPGLGLRLIYFSYDVKMKEKGDIPEGYSVSREKKERFSLILESASTNQTSMYLCASSLGENIQYFGAGTRLSVL.

This rearrangement joins TRBV4-1 to TRBJ2-4; 7 bases fit TRBD2. V shed 2 bases, J shed 4 bases, and the junction held 5 bases outside the gene matches. CDR1 and CDR2 (germline): MGHRA, YSYEKL. The CDR3 covers 15 residues. The CDR3 bases are TGCGCCAGCAGCCAACCTAAGGGAGGGAAAAACATTCAGTACTTC. It translates to CASSQPKGGKNIQYF.

The CDR3 coding sequence is TGTGCCAGTAGTGATGGGGGGAAAGAGACTGAAGCTTTCTTT. Translating gives CASSDGGKETEAFF. This chain joins TRBV19 and TRBJ1-1, with D maybe TRBD1 (5 bases). The CDR3 is 14 residues long. The V gene's germline CDR1 is LNHDA and CDR2 SQIVND (reference sequence). Between the trimmed V and J ends, which lost 5 bases and 5 bases, there was a span of 15 bases.

The chain combines TRBV27 with TRBJ2-3; D unclear. The CDR3 spans 13 residues. Trimming shortened V by 7 bases and J by 1 base, and 9 bases separated the two germline ends. CDR1 and CDR2 from the germline V gene are MNHEY and SMNVEV (reference sequence). The CDR3 loop is CASKKSGTDTQYF. The CDR3 nucleotides are TGTGCCAGCAAGAAATCAGGCACAGATACGCAGTATTTT.

The chain carries TRBV6-1 and TRBJ1-3, with a possible D match to TRBD1 (6 bases). Germline V gene data show CDR1 as MNHNS and CDR2 as SASEGT. The CDR3 is 15 amino acids. Trimming left V 6 bases short and J 4 bases short, with 16 bases between. CDR3 region: CASSEQQGEGNTIYF. The DNA for the CDR3 is TGTGCCAGCAGCGAACAACAGGGAGAAGGAAACACCATATATTTT.

CDR3 protein: CASSFQSITSRGSTEAFF. CDR3 coding DNA: TGTGCCAGCAGCTTTCAATCCATAACGTCCCGCGGTTCCACTGAAGCTTTCTTT. V usage is TRBV7-9 and J usage is TRBJ1-1; the D is unclear. Germline CDR1 is SEHNR and CDR2 is FQNEAQ (reference sequence). Trimming took off 3 bases at V and 4 bases at J, with 24 bases between the two ends. The CDR3 totals 18 residues. Based on the CDR3 plus reference TRBV7-9 and TRBJ1-1, the full variable domain is DTGVSQNPRHKITKRGQNVTFRCDPISEHNRLYWYRQTLGQGPEFLTYFQNEAQLEKSRLLSDRFSAERPKGSFSTLEIQRTEQGDSAMYLCASSFQSITSRGSTEAFFGQGTRLTVV.

This clone occurred once. The J gene is TRBJ2-2, the V gene TRBV9; 7 nucleotides agree with TRBD1. The CDR3 has 15 residues. Trimming cost V 4 bases and J 6 bases; bases outside gene matches: 9. The germline V gene has CDR1 SGDLS and CDR2 YYNGEE. The DNA for the CDR3 is TGTGCCAGCAGCTTGACAGGGAGAGACGCCGGGGAGCTGTTTTTT. Protein: CASSLTGRDAGELFF.